This note documents a single T cell receptor (beta chain) sequence. Its specificity is unknown. Other DNA sequences in the sample encode the same CDR3. The data were taken from a study of T cell responses to AZD1222 COVID-19 vaccine. This CDR3 is built from 14 residues. Germline V lookup: CDR1 SGHAT, CDR2 FQNNGV. Germline trimming cut 5 bases from V and 2 bases from J; bases unmatched to any gene: 2. Study-level results: The repertoires were collected only after the peak T cell response.

Only in-frame clones appear in the TCRdb table, and some are missing; sequencing was by immunoSEQ multiplex PCR. The sample records around 150,000 clones, almost 85% being singletons. The V gene is TRBV11-2, the J gene TRBJ2-2; 7 bases are shared with TRBD1. This TCR came from an adult who received the MenACWY meningococcal vaccine as a control. The source was peripheral blood, collected 28 days after the second dose of the MenACWY control vaccine. The CDR3 DNA follows: TGTGCCAGCAGCCGGACAGGAAACACCGGGGAGCTGTTTTTT. Translation: CASSRTGNTGELFF.